One sample yielded the 6 T cell receptor beta chains listed below, sequenced in a study of cytomegalovirus exposure and HLA in healthy donors. The PCR contained 60 Vbeta and 13 Jbeta primers. Assay: immunoSEQ multiplex PCR; the TCRdb copy retains only in-frame clones and omits some. Seen here are fewer than 150,000 clones, around four fifths observed once, and the top ten hold around 3.9%. The sequenced sample was PBMCs. The receptors derive from a woman in her forties in good health and CMV-seronegative.

A few counts support this clone. This chain joins TRBV10-3 and TRBJ2-5, with 9 nucleotides matching TRBD2. CDR1 is ENHRY, CDR2 SYGVKD, per germline. This CDR3 is built from 17 residues. The V segment lost 2 bases and the J segment 2 bases; nucleotides outside the gene matches: 9. Here the CDR3 reads CAISEPRGAGGQETQYF. CDR3 coding DNA: TGTGCCATCAGTGAGCCCCGGGGAGCGGGGGGACAAGAGACCCAGTACTTC.

This rearrangement joins TRBV2 to TRBJ2-3; D not certain. Trimming cost V 3 bases and J 6 bases, with 16 bases left between them. The CDR3 totals 15 residues. Germline-derived CDR1 and CDR2 are SNHLY and FYNNEI. The CDR3 spells CASSDSLPMADTQYF. DNA for the CDR3: TGTGCCAGCAGTGATTCGCTCCCAATGGCCGATACGCAGTATTTT.

V and J are TRBV6-5 and TRBJ2-2, with 13 bases matching TRBD2. The CDR3 length is 15 residues. V lost 5 bases, J lost 5 bases, and 2 bases stayed unmatched. CDR1 is MNHEY, CDR2 SVGAGI, per germline. The CDR3 bases are TGTGCCAGCAGTCCGGGACTAGCGGGAACCGGGGAGCTGTTTTTT. Its protein is CASSPGLAGTGELFF.

The CDR3 sequence is CASSFLQGGQPQHF. The CDR3 DNA reads as TGTGCCAGCAGCTTTTTACAGGGGGGTCAGCCCCAGCATTTT. This rearrangement joins TRBV7-2 to TRBJ1-5; 8 bases fit TRBD1. The CDR3 extends over 14 amino acids. The V gene's germline CDR1 is SGHTA and CDR2 FQGNSA. After removal of 3 bases from V and 6 bases from J, the junction contained 4 bases not matched to a gene.

The chain carries TRBV19 and TRBJ2-1, with D possibly TRBD1 on 6 matching bases. V was cut by 6 bases and J by 0 bases, with 12 bases left in between. The CDR3 runs to 15 residues. The germline V gene has CDR1 LNHDA and CDR2 SQIVND (reference sequence). The CDR3 region is CASSTTGSSYNEQFF. The CDR3 coding sequence is TGTGCCAGTAGCACGACAGGTAGCTCCTACAATGAGCAGTTCTTC.

Comments on this clone: Other DNA sequences within the sample encode an identical CDR3. The chain has TRBV5-1 and TRBJ1-6; tentatively, D is TRBD1 (6 bases). The CDR3 runs 14 residues. Trimming took 5 bases from V and 7 from J, leaving 13 bases between them. Germline V gene lookup returns CDR1 SGHRS and CDR2 YFSETQ. CDR3 bases: TGCGCCAGCAGGTGGACAGTCGAAAATTCACCCCTCCACTTT. Amino acids: CASRWTVENSPLHF.